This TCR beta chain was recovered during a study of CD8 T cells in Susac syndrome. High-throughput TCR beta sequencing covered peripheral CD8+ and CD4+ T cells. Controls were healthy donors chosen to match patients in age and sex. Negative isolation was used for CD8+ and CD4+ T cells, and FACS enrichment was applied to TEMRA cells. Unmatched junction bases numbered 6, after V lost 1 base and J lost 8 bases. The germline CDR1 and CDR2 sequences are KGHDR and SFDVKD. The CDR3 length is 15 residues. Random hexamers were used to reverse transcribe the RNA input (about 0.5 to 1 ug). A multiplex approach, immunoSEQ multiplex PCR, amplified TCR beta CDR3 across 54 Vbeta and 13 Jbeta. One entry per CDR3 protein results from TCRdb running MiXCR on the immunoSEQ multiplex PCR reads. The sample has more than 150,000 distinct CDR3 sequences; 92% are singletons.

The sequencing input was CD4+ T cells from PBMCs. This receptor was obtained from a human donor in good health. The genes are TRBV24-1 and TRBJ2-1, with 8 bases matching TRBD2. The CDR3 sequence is CATSDFGTSRDEQFF. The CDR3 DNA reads TGTGCCACCAGTGATTTCGGGACTAGTCGCGATGAGCAGTTCTTC.